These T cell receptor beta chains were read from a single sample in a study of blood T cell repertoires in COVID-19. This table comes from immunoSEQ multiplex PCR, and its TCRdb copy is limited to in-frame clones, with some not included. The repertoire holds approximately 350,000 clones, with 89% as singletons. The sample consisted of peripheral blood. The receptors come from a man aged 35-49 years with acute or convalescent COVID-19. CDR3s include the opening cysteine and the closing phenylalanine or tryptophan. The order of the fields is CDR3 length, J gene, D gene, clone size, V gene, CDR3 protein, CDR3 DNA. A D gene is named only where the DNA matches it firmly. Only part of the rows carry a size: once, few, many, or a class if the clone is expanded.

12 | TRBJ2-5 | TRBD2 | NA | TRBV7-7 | CASSLAGGTQYF | TGTGCTAGCAGCTTAGCGGGGGGGACCCAGTACTTC
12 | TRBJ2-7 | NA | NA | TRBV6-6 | CASSAADLEQYF | TGTGCCAGCAGTGCGGCCGACCTCGAGCAGTACTTC
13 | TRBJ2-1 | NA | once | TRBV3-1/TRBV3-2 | CASSQGLGDEQFF | TGTGCCAGCAGCCAAGGACTAGGGGACGAGCAGTTCTTC
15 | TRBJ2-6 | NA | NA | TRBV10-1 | CASSEGVFGANVLTF | TGCGCCAGCAGTGAGGGAGTCTTTGGGGCCAACGTCCTGACTTTC
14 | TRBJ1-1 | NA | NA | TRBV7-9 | CASSLDSEFWVAFF | TGTGCCAGCAGCTTGGATAGCGAGTTTTGGGTGGCTTTCTTT
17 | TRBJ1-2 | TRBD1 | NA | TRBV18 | CASSPRQGQPLNYGYTF | TGTGCCAGCTCACCACGCCAGGGACAGCCCCTTAACTATGGCTACACCTTC
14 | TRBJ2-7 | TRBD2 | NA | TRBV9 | CASSPRLAGNEQYF | TGTGCCAGCAGCCCTCGCCTAGCGGGAAACGAGCAGTACTTC
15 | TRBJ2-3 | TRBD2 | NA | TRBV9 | CASSVDGAGTDTQYF | TGTGCCAGCAGCGTAGACGGAGCGGGAACAGATACGCAGTATTTT
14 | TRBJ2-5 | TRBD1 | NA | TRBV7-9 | CASSSLDRDGTQYF | TGTGCCAGCAGCTCCTTGGACAGGGACGGGACCCAGTACTTC
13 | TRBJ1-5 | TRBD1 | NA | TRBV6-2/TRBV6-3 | CASSMGQAKPQHF | TGTGCCAGCAGCATGGGACAGGCCAAACCCCAGCATTTT
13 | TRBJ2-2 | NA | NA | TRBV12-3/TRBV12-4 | CASSLSSTGELFF | TGTGCCAGCAGTTTATCGTCCACCGGGGAGCTGTTTTTT
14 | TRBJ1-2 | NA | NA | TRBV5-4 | CASSPDTINYGYTF | TGTGCCAGCAGCCCGGACACAATTAACTATGGCTACACCTTC
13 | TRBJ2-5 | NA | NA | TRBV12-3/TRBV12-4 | CASTRPNQETQYF | TGTGCCAGCACTAGACCTAACCAAGAGACCCAGTACTTC
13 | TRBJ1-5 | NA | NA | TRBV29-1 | CSVDLGNDQPQHF | TGCAGCGTTGATTTGGGCAACGATCAGCCCCAGCATTTT
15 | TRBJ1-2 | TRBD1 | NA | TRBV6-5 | CASSWTGETLFGYTF | TGTGCCAGCAGTTGGACAGGGGAAACCCTATTTGGCTACACCTTC
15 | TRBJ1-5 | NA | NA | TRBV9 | CASSRGGIDGQPQHF | TGTGCCAGCAGCCGGGGGGGGATCGACGGTCAGCCCCAGCATTTT
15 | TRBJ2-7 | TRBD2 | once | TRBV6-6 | CASRGLALSSYEQYF | TGTGCCAGCAGGGGACTAGCGCTGAGCTCCTACGAGCAGTACTTC
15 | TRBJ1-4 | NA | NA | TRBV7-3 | CASSLNVTADEKLFF | TGTGCCAGCAGCTTAAATGTGACAGCTGATGAAAAACTGTTTTTT
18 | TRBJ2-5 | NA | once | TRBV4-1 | CASSQGTHGTRRVVTQYF | TGCGCCAGCAGCCAAGGTACCCACGGGACTCGCCGAGTCGTGACCCAGTACTTC
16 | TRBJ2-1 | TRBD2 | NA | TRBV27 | CASSPELAVSYNEQFF | TGTGCCAGCAGTCCCGAACTAGCGGTTTCCTACAATGAGCAGTTCTTC
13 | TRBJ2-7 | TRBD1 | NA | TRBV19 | CASSIGQGVRQYF | TGTGCCAGTAGTATAGGGCAGGGGGTTCGGCAGTACTTC
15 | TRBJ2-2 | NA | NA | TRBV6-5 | CASTLTVPDTGELFF | TGTGCCAGCACCCTTACGGTCCCGGACACCGGGGAGCTGTTTTTT
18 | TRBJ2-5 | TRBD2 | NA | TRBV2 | CASIGRGLAGESQETQYF | TGTGCCAGCATTGGCAGGGGACTAGCGGGAGAATCCCAAGAGACCCAGTACTTC
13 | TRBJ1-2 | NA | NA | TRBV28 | CASSSLGPYGYTF | TGTGCCAGCAGCTCACTTGGGCCTTATGGCTACACCTTC
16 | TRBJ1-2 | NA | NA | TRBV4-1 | CASSQGPQGGRYGYTF | TGCGCCAGCAGCCAAGGACCCCAGGGAGGTCGCTATGGCTACACCTTC
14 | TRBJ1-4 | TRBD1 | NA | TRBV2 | CASSEGGRGPKLFF | TGTGCCAGCAGTGAAGGAGGTAGGGGGCCAAAACTGTTTTTT
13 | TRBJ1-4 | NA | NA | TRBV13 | CASSLGLEEKLFF | TGTGCCAGCAGTTTAGGGCTAGAAGAAAAACTGTTTTTT
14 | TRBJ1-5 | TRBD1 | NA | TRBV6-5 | CASTRRTGDQPQHF | TGTGCCAGCACCAGGCGGACAGGGGATCAGCCCCAGCATTTT
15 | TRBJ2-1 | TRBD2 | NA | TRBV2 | CASSNLAGGPDEQFF | TGTGCCAGCAGTAATCTAGCGGGAGGGCCGGATGAGCAGTTCTTC
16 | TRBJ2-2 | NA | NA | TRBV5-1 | CASSLDIVGDTGELFF | TGCGCCAGCAGCTTGGATATTGTGGGAGATACCGGGGAGCTGTTTTTT
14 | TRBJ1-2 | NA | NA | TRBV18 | CASSPDRDTSGYTF | TGTGCCAGCTCCCCAGACCGGGACACTTCTGGCTACACCTTC
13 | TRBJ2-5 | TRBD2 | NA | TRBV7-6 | CASSVGLVETQYF | TGTGCCAGCAGCGTAGGACTAGTTGAGACCCAGTACTTC
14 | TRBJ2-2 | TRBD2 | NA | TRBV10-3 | CAISEREDTGELFF | TGTGCCATCAGTGAGCGGGAGGACACCGGGGAGCTGTTTTTT
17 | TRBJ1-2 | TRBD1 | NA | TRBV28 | CASSLPRYRGRSYGYTF | TGTGCCAGCAGTTTACCGCGATACAGGGGGAGAAGCTATGGCTACACCTTC
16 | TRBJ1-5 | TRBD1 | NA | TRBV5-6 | CASSGGTGDSNQPQHF | TGTGCCAGCAGCGGAGGGACAGGCGATAGCAATCAGCCCCAGCATTTT
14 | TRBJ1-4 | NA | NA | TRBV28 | CASSPSGSLFKLFF | TGTGCCAGCAGTCCCTCCGGGTCGCTTTTCAAACTGTTTTTT
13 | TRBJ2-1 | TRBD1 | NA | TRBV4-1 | CASGQGGNNEQFF | TGCGCCAGTGGACAGGGGGGAAACAATGAGCAGTTCTTC
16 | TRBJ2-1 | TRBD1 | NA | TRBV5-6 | CASSLTDRGAYNEQFF | TGTGCCAGCAGCTTGACGGACAGGGGAGCATACAATGAGCAGTTCTTC
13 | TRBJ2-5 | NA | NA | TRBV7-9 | CASYRGGKETQYF | TGTGCCAGCTATAGGGGGGGAAAAGAGACCCAGTACTTC
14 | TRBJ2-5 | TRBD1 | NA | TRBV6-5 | CASSYYRGQETQYF | TGTGCCAGCAGTTATTACAGGGGGCAAGAGACCCAGTACTTC
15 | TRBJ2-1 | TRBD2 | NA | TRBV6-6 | CASKLQLAGGNEQFF | TGTGCCAGCAAACTTCAACTAGCGGGGGGCAATGAGCAGTTCTTC
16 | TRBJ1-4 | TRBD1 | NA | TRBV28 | CASSFTGAGTNEKLFF | TGTGCCAGCAGTTTTACAGGGGCCGGAACTAATGAAAAACTGTTTTTT
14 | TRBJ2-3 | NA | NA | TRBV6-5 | CASSYSEDTDTQYF | TGTGCCAGCAGTTACTCGGAGGACACAGATACGCAGTATTTT
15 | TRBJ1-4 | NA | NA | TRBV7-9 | CASSLGTDLNEKLFF | TGTGCCAGCAGCTTAGGAACAGATCTTAATGAAAAACTGTTTTTT
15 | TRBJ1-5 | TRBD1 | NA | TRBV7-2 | CASSLDRGYNQPQHF | TGTGCCAGCAGCTTAGACAGGGGGTACAATCAGCCCCAGCATTTT
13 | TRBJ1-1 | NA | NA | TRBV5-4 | CASSYLSGPEAFF | TGTGCCAGCAGTTATTTGTCGGGTCCTGAAGCTTTCTTT
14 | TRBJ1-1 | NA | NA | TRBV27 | CASSAATEDTEAFF | TGTGCCAGCAGTGCGGCGACAGAGGACACTGAAGCTTTCTTT
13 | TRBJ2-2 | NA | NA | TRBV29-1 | CSGRLGNTGELFF | TGCAGCGGCCGACTAGGGAACACCGGGGAGCTGTTTTTT
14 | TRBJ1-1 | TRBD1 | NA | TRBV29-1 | CSVEDRGPRTEAFF | TGCAGCGTTGAGGACAGGGGGCCTCGAACTGAAGCTTTCTTT
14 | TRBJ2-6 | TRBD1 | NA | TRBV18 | CASSPPGQSNVLTF | TGTGCCAGCTCACCACCGGGACAGTCCAACGTCCTGACTTTC
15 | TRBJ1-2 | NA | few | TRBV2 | CASSAPGQHPYGYTF | TGTGCCAGCAGTGCCCCGGGACAACATCCCTATGGCTACACCTTC
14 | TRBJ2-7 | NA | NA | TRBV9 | CASSVEGGSYEQYF | TGTGCCAGCAGCGTAGAAGGGGGATCCTACGAGCAGTACTTC
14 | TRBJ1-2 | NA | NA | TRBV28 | CASSPPGLVVGYTF | TGTGCCAGCAGTCCCCCAGGGCTCGTTGTAGGCTACACCTTC
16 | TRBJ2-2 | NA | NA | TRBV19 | CASSIRNGPNTGELFF | TGTGCCAGTAGTATACGAAACGGTCCGAACACCGGGGAGCTGTTTTTT
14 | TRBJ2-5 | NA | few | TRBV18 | CASSLFQGQETQYF | TGTGCCAGCTCACTTTTCCAGGGCCAAGAGACCCAGTACTTC
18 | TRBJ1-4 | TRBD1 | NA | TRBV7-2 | CASSLSGPGTGNSEKLFF | TGTGCCAGCAGCTTATCCGGTCCGGGGACAGGGAATAGTGAAAAACTGTTTTTT
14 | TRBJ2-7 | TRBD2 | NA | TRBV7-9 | CASSLIGRGGQQYF | TGTGCCAGCAGCTTAATAGGGAGGGGCGGGCAGCAGTACTTC
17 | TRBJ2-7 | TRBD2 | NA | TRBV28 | CASSLGLAGRFSYEQYF | TGTGCCAGCAGTTTGGGACTAGCGGGGCGCTTTTCCTACGAGCAGTACTTC
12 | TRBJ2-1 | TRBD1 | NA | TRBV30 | CAWTRGRWEQFF | TGTGCCTGGACCAGGGGGCGGTGGGAGCAGTTCTTC